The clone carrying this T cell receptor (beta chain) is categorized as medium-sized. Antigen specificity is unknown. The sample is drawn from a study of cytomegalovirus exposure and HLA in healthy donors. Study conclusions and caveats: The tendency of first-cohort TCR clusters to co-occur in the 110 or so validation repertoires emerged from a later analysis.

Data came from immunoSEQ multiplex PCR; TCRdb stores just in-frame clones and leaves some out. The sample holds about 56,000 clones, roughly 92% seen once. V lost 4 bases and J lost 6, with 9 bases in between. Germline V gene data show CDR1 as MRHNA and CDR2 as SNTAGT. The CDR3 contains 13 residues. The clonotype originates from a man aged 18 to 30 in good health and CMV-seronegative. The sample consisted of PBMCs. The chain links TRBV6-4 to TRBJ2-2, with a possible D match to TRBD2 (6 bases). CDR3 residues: CASSAGASGELFF. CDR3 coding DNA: TGTGCCAGCAGTGCGGGAGCTTCCGGGGAGCTGTTTTTT.